The next 3 T cell receptor beta chains were all read from a single sample in a study of cytomegalovirus exposure and HLA in healthy donors. With 60 Vbeta and 13 Jbeta primers, the PCR was carried out. The assay was immunoSEQ multiplex PCR, and TCRdb's table has in-frame clones only and misses some. This sample carries approximately 61,000 clones, approximately 60% of them seen once, and the ten largest clones take about 2.9%. The sample taken for sequencing was PBMCs. Receptor source: a woman in her 50s in good health and CMV-seronegative.

This chain connects TRBV5-1 to TRBJ2-3; 10 positions match TRBD1. After removal of 8 bases from V and 3 bases from J, the junction contained 6 bases not matched to a gene. CDR3 size: 14 residues. From germline, CDR1 is SGHRS and CDR2 YFSETQ. CDR3 residues: CASGAGQGTDTQYF. CDR3 DNA: TGCGCCAGTGGGGCGGGACAGGGGACAGATACGCAGTATTTT.

The genes are TRBV18 and TRBJ2-3; D might be TRBD2 (5 bases). This CDR3 contains 16 residues. Between the trimmed V and J ends, which lost 3 bases and 0 bases, there was a span of 13 bases. CDR1 and CDR2 from the germline V gene are KGHSH and LQKENI. CDR3 coding DNA: TGTGCCAGCTCACCCATCGCGGGCGGGAGCACAGATACGCAGTATTTT. As protein: CASSPIAGGSTDTQYF.

This clone was counted a single time. J is TRBJ2-3 and V is TRBV18; D gene ambiguous. The germline V and J ends were trimmed by 5 bases and 0 bases, with 6 bases remaining between them. The CDR3 extends over 13 amino acids. Germline V gene data show CDR1 as KGHSH and CDR2 as LQKENI. CDR3 amino acids: CASSTASTDTQYF. CDR3 DNA: TGTGCCAGCTCAACTGCTAGCACAGATACGCAGTATTTT.